Below, 28 T cell receptor beta chains from the same sample are listed, as sequenced in a study of T cell changes during pregnancy in multiple sclerosis. Using immunoSEQ multiplex PCR, the repertoire was profiled, and TCRdb retains in-frame clones only, with some absent. The sample carries approximately 60,000 clones, roughly 90% recorded once. The sample here was peripheral blood, taken after pregnancy. The receptors were gathered from a female donor in good health, enrolled as a control in a pregnancy study.

The CDR3 loop reads CASSLGGVGANVLTF. The CDR3 DNA follows: TGTGCCAGCAGTTTAGGGGGCGTGGGGGCCAACGTCCTGACTTTC. The rearrangement joins TRBV27 to TRBJ2-6, with D maybe TRBD1 (6 bases). This CDR3 is built from 15 residues. Germline CDR1 reads MNHEY; CDR2 reads SMNVEV (reference sequence). The V end lost 2 bases, the J end lost 4 bases, and 9 bases lay between the germline ends.

J is TRBJ1-3 and V is TRBV7-9, with 8 positions matching TRBD1. V shed 1 base, J shed 2 bases, and the junction held 1 base outside the gene matches. In germline, CDR1 is SEHNR, CDR2 FQNEAQ (reference sequence). This CDR3 is built from 15 residues. The CDR3 spells CASSLGTGTGNTIYF. The CDR3 DNA is TGTGCCAGCAGCTTAGGGACAGGGACTGGAAACACCATATATTTT.

V usage is TRBV30 and J usage is TRBJ1-6, with a tentative D call TRBD1 (5 bases). This CDR3 contains 17 residues. Germline V lookup: CDR1 GTSNPN, CDR2 SVGIG (reference sequence). V shed 1 base and J shed 10 bases, with 23 bases lying between them. CDR3 amino acids: CAWSGDLGGRGGSPLHF. In DNA, the CDR3 is TGTGCCTGGAGTGGCGATTTGGGGGGGAGGGGTGGATCACCCCTCCACTTT.

The CDR3 reads CASSIAQGYEQYF. Written as DNA, the CDR3 is TGTGCCAGTAGTATCGCACAGGGGTACGAGCAGTACTTC. The genes are TRBV19 and TRBJ2-7; 7 positions match TRBD1. The CDR3 runs to 13 residues. Germline V gene data show CDR1 as LNHDA and CDR2 as SQIVND (reference sequence). V lost 3 bases, J lost 4 bases, and 3 bases stayed unmatched.

The chain links TRBV21-1 to TRBJ1-1. TRBV21-1 represents a pseudogene. The CDR3 sequence is 14 residues long. The DNA of the CDR3 is TGTGCCAGCAGCAAATGGGGGGGACCCCTGGGAGCTTTCTTT. Residues: CASSKWGGPLGAFF.

The chain links TRBV4-2 to TRBJ1-2, with 7 positions matching TRBD1. The CDR3 extends over 15 amino acids. J was trimmed by 2 bases and V by 1 base; bases with no gene match: 4. Germline V gene sequence: CDR1 LGHNA, CDR2 YNFKEQ. Here the CDR3 reads CASSQVTGENYGYTF. CDR3 nucleotides: TGTGCCAGCAGCCAAGTAACAGGGGAGAACTATGGCTACACCTTC.

The genes are TRBV2 and TRBJ2-6; maybe TRBD1 (6 bases). CDR3 length equals 16 residues. Trimming took 3 bases from V and 0 from J, leaving 9 bases between them. Germline lookup yields CDR1 SNHLY and CDR2 FYNNEI. This CDR3 reads CASSDGTLSGANVLTF. Here the CDR3 DNA reads TGTGCCAGCAGTGACGGGACACTCTCTGGGGCCAACGTCCTGACTTTC.

This clone appeared a few times. The chain employs TRBV7-8 and TRBJ2-7; tentatively, D is TRBD1 (6 bases). The ends were cut back, 1 base at V and 6 bases at J, with 7 bases in the middle. This CDR3 is 12 amino acids long. Germline loops: CDR1 SGHVS, CDR2 FQNEAQ. CDR3 DNA sequence: TGTGCCAGCAGCTTAGACAGGGCCGAGCAGTACTTC. This encodes CASSLDRAEQYF.

DNA for the CDR3: TGTGCCATCAGTGATGATGGGGAGCGGTCCGAGCAGTACTTC. Protein: CAISDDGERSEQYF. The V gene is TRBV10-3, the J gene TRBJ2-7, with D possibly being TRBD2 (5 bases). The V end lost 3 bases, the J end lost 6 bases, and 15 bases lay between the germline ends. The germline V gene encodes CDR1 ENHRY and CDR2 SYGVKD. The CDR3 sequence is 14 residues long.

The gene calls are TRBV13 and TRBJ2-7; TRBD1 agrees at 10 bases. The CDR3 has 14 residues. The V segment lost 5 bases and the J segment 2 bases; nucleotides outside the gene matches: 3. Germline CDR1 is PRHDT and CDR2 is FYEKMQ (reference sequence). The chain's CDR3 is CASSPGTGAYEQYF. CDR3 bases: TGTGCCAGCAGCCCCGGGACAGGGGCCTACGAGCAGTACTTC.

The rearrangement joins TRBV2 to TRBJ2-2; 10 bases fit TRBD1. Germline values: CDR1 SNHLY, CDR2 FYNNEI. The CDR3 extends over 17 amino acids. With V trimmed by 4 bases and J by 0 bases, 5 bases remained unmatched. As DNA, the CDR3 is TGTGCCAGCAGTGGCCGGGACAGGGGTTCGAACACCGGGGAGCTGTTTTTT. This encodes CASSGRDRGSNTGELFF.

This chain uses TRBV7-9 with TRBJ2-1; 7 bases agree with TRBD2. CDR1 SEHNR and CDR2 FQNEAQ come from the germline V gene (reference sequence). The CDR3 is 14 residues long. The ends lost 0 bases at V and 12 bases at J; junction bases unmatched: 8. CDR3 in amino acids: CASSLAGGPKGQFF. DNA for the CDR3: TGTGCCAGCAGCTTAGCGGGAGGGCCTAAAGGGCAGTTCTTC. Full variable domain (rest looked up from reference TRBV7-9 and TRBJ2-1): DTGVSQNPRHKITKRGQNVTFRCDPISEHNRLYWYRQTLGQGPEFLTYFQNEAQLEKSRLLSDRFSAERPKGSFSTLEIQRTEQGDSAMYLCASSLAGGPKGQFFGPGTRLTVL.

The gene calls are TRBV19 and TRBJ2-7; a possible D gene is TRBD1 (6 bases). The CDR3 is 13 amino acids. V was shortened by 5 bases and J by 1 base, with 9 bases between the two germline ends. Germline loops: CDR1 LNHDA, CDR2 SQIVND (reference sequence). The CDR3 region has the DNA TGTGCCAGTAGTGGGGGCAGATCCTACGAGCAGTACTTC. Residues: CASSGGRSYEQYF.

The chain recombines TRBV11-2 with TRBJ2-3; TRBD1 matches 8 bases. The J segment lost 0 bases and the V segment lost 5 bases, leaving 4 bases of the junction unmatched. The CDR3 is 15 amino acids. The germline V gene encodes CDR1 SGHAT and CDR2 FQNNGV. CDR3 nucleotides: TGTGCCAGCAGCCATGGACAGGGTAGCACAGATACGCAGTATTTT. Encoded protein: CASSHGQGSTDTQYF.

V and J are TRBV19 and TRBJ1-2; TRBD1 matches 7 bases. J gave up 0 bases and V 9 bases, and 4 bases lay outside the gene matches. CDR3 length: 13 residues. Germline CDR1 is LNHDA and CDR2 is SQIVND (reference sequence). The chain's CDR3 is CASGDSPNYGYTF. The CDR3 bases are TGTGCCAGCGGGGACAGCCCTAACTATGGCTACACCTTC.

The chain couples TRBV28 to TRBJ2-1, with 8 bases identical to TRBD1. This CDR3 is 15 amino acids long. Germline CDR1 MDHEN, CDR2 SYDVKM. V shed 6 bases, J shed 5 bases, and the junction held 9 bases outside the gene matches. CDR3 amino acids: CASSTGQVANNEQFF. The CDR3 DNA is TGTGCCAGCAGCACGGGACAGGTCGCGAACAATGAGCAGTTCTTC. The full variable domain, completed using reference TRBV28 and TRBJ2-1, is DVKVTQSSRYLVKRTGEKVFLECVQDMDHENMFWYRQDPGLGLRLIYFSYDVKMKEKGDIPEGYSVSREKKERFSLILESASTNQTSMYLCASSTGQVANNEQFFGPGTRLTVL.

V gene TRBV28 combines with J gene TRBJ1-4; D call uncertain. Trimming pared 6 bases from V and 3 bases from J, leaving 2 bases between. Per the germline V gene, CDR1 is MDHEN and CDR2 is SYDVKM. The CDR3 has 11 amino acids. The CDR3 coding sequence is TGTGCCAGCAGCTCTAATGAAAAACTGTTTTTT. Its translation: CASSSNEKLFF.

There are a few counts of this clone. This chain connects TRBV20-1 to TRBJ1-1; TRBD1 matches at 7 bases. The germline CDR1 and CDR2 sequences are DFQATT and SNEGSKA (reference sequence). There are 10 residues in the CDR3. V trimming: 5 bases; J trimming: 8 bases; junction bases outside the gene matches: 2. CDR3 in amino acids: CSARDREAFF. Here the CDR3 DNA reads TGCAGTGCTCGGGACAGAGAAGCTTTCTTT.

This clone occurred once. J is TRBJ1-2 and V is TRBV5-6; 9 nucleotides line up with TRBD1. This CDR3 comprises 14 residues. Germline V gene sequence: CDR1 SGHDT, CDR2 YYEEEE. Unmatched junction bases numbered 3, after V lost 3 bases and J lost 3 bases. The CDR3 DNA is TGTGCCAGCAGCTCGGACAGGGGATACTATGGCTACACCTTC. This gives the protein CASSSDRGYYGYTF.

The chain links TRBV5-1 to TRBJ2-7, with a possible D match to TRBD1 (6 bases). The V end was cut by 0 bases, the J end by 3 bases, with 10 bases between. The V gene's germline CDR1 is SGHRS and CDR2 YFSETQ. The CDR3 consists of 14 residues. Here the CDR3 DNA reads TGCGCCAGCAGCTTGGAGGGCAGGGGCTACGAGCAGTACTTC. Protein sequence: CASSLEGRGYEQYF.

The chain joins TRBV19 to TRBJ2-1; maybe TRBD2 (5 bases). This CDR3 is built from 13 residues. Germline-derived CDR1 and CDR2 are LNHDA and SQIVND (reference sequence). V was shortened by 0 bases and J by 13 bases, with 13 bases between the two germline ends. CDR3 amino acids: CASSIEEGKGQFF. The CDR3, as DNA: TGTGCCAGTAGTATAGAAGAGGGCAAGGGCCAGTTCTTC.

This chain connects TRBV4-1 to TRBJ1-1; D is perhaps TRBD1 (6 bases). V was shortened by 8 bases and J by 3 bases, with 16 bases between the two germline ends. The CDR3 length is 14 residues. CDR1 and CDR2 (germline): MGHRA, YSYEKL. CDR3 amino acids: CASAWTDLDTEAFF. The DNA for the CDR3 is TGCGCCAGCGCCTGGACAGACCTTGACACTGAAGCTTTCTTT.

The V call is TRBV19, the J call TRBJ1-1; D is unresolved. The length of the CDR3 is 13 residues. Germline CDR1 reads LNHDA; CDR2 reads SQIVND (reference sequence). The V and J ends lost 7 bases and 5 bases respectively, with 14 bases between them. DNA for the CDR3: TGTGCCAGTATCGGGGAATGGGAAACTGAAGCTTTCTTT. It specifies CASIGEWETEAFF.

The gene calls are TRBV9 and TRBJ1-2; 7 nucleotides line up with TRBD1. CDR3 length: 16 amino acids. V shed 4 bases, J shed 5 bases, and the junction held 14 bases outside the gene matches. Germline values: CDR1 SGDLS, CDR2 YYNGEE. The CDR3 protein is CASSRGQDIVGYGYTF. CDR3 DNA: TGTGCCAGCAGCCGTGGACAGGACATAGTAGGGTATGGCTACACCTTC.

The chain links TRBV7-3 to TRBJ1-1; TRBD1 agrees at 8 bases. The ends lost 2 bases at V and 3 bases at J; junction bases unmatched: 8. CDR1 is SGHTA and CDR2 is FQGTGA in the germline V gene. The CDR3 length is 16 residues. CDR3 region: CASSLRQGARYTEAFF. CDR3 DNA: TGTGCCAGCAGCTTACGGCAGGGGGCACGGTACACTGAAGCTTTCTTT.

V usage is TRBV18 and J usage is TRBJ2-7; 13 positions match TRBD2. Trimming took 3 bases from V and 7 from J; bases not matched to a gene: 6. CDR1 and CDR2 (germline): KGHSH, LQKENI. CDR3 length: 15 residues. CDR3 in DNA: TGTGCCAGCTCACCTACTAGCGGGGGGGCCAGAGAGCAGTACTTC. Translated: CASSPTSGGAREQYF.

The chain joins TRBV29-1 to TRBJ1-1, with 7 positions matching TRBD1. Per germline, CDR1 SQVTM and CDR2 ANQGSEA. V shed 6 bases, J shed 3 bases, and the junction held 4 bases outside the gene matches. This CDR3 contains 12 residues. The CDR3 DNA is TGCAGCGTCTCGACAGGGTACACTGAAGCTTTCTTT. Translating gives CSVSTGYTEAFF.

The chain links TRBV20-1 to TRBJ2-5; D is uncertain. Germline CDR1 DFQATT, CDR2 SNEGSKA (reference sequence). V was cut by 3 bases and J by 3 bases, with 2 bases left in between. The CDR3 extends over 10 amino acids. DNA for the CDR3: TGCAGTGCTAGCGAAGAGACCCAGTACTTC. This codes for CSASEETQYF.